This T cell receptor beta chain was retrieved from a study of T-cell reconstitution after alpha-beta-depleted transplantation in children. Study findings and constraints: Two months or so post-transplant, alpha-beta T cells reportedly derived from several hundred expanded graft clones. High day-60 TCRbeta diversity in some patients came from surviving recipient T cells and thymic progenitors. Newly made T cells mostly supplied T-cell counts and diversity one year after transplant.

The CDR3 loop spans 13 amino acids. Germline V gene lookup returns CDR1 SQVTM and CDR2 ANQGSEA. Trimming took 5 bases from V and 7 from J, leaving 14 bases between them. In this sample, this clonotype turned up many times. Its antigen is unidentified. It was with unique molecular identifiers that the TCRbeta library was prepared. A single record per CDR3 protein comes from TCRdb applying MiXCR to the PCR reads. The table records 280,000 or so distinct CDR3 sequences, 11% of them present only once. V gene TRBV29-1 combines with J gene TRBJ2-2; perhaps TRBD2 as D (6 bases). The source is a male patient under 10 years old who had a stem cell transplant for chronic granulomatous disease, so the T cells may come from the graft donor. The sample in question was peripheral blood, obtained 180 days after TCRalphabeta/CD19-depleted stem cell transplant. CDR3 residues: CSVRRELNGELFF. CDR3 bases: TGCAGCGTTCGCCGGGAGTTGAACGGGGAGCTGTTTTTT.